The rows below give T cell receptor beta chains drawn from one sample of a study of beta chain features in type 1 diabetes. Generated by immunoSEQ multiplex PCR, the TCRdb table keeps only in-frame clones and is missing some. The repertoire has 50,000 or so clones, roughly 40% of them found once; the top ten carry 1.4%. The sequencing input was Tregs from blood. The source is a man aged 25-40 years with type 1 diabetes. CDR3s include the opening cysteine and the closing phenylalanine or tryptophan. The D gene is left open where the match is weak. Clone size is stated in some rows and not others, as once, few, many or a class when expanded.

j_call v_call d_call clone_size cdr3_nt cdr3_aa
TRBJ2-7 TRBV25-1 NA few TGTGCCAGCAGTTCACAAAAAGGGACATCCCGCGGCGAGCAGTACTTC CASSSQKGTSRGEQYF
TRBJ1-4 TRBV19 TRBD1 NA TGTGCCAGCAAAACCCGGGACAGGGGGCGGCAGGAACTGTTTTTT CASKTRDRGRQELFF
TRBJ2-2 TRBV10-3 TRBD2 few TGTGCCATCTTCGCTAGCGGGAGACGGGACACCGGGGAGCTGTTTTTT CAIFASGRRDTGELFF
TRBJ2-5 TRBV4-1 NA once TGCGCCAGCGGCACCAGAGGACTTGAGACCCAGTACTTC CASGTRGLETQYF
TRBJ2-3 TRBV2 TRBD2 NA TGTGCCAGCAACCTAGCGGCTAGCACAGATACGCAGTATTTT CASNLAASTDTQYF
TRBJ2-5 TRBV7-2 TRBD1 few TGTGCCAGCAGCTTCCAGGGGGAAGAGACCCAGTACTTC CASSFQGEETQYF
TRBJ2-7 TRBV5-6 NA NA TGTGCCAGCAGCTTGGGGAACAGGATAGTCAGTTCCGAGCAGTACTTC CASSLGNRIVSSEQYF
TRBJ1-2 TRBV7-9 TRBD1 NA TGTGCCAGCAGCCCCGGGACAGGCAGATATGGCTACACCTTC CASSPGTGRYGYTF
TRBJ2-1 TRBV28 NA NA TGTGCCAGCAGTTCGCCCCGGGACACCTACAATGAGCAGTTCTTC CASSSPRDTYNEQFF
TRBJ2-1 TRBV27 TRBD1 NA TGTGCCAGCAGTTTAACCGGGACAGGGGGCTACAATGAGCAGTTCTTC CASSLTGTGGYNEQFF
TRBJ2-1 TRBV10-3 TRBD1 NA TGTGCCATCAGTTCAGACAGGGACAATGAGCAGTTCTTC CAISSDRDNEQFF
TRBJ1-1 TRBV2 NA NA TGTGCCAGCAGTGATGGGGGGAGGAACACTGAAGCTTTCTTT CASSDGGRNTEAFF
TRBJ2-1 TRBV7-9 NA NA TGTGCCAGCAGCTTCAAAAATGAGCAGTTCTTC CASSFKNEQFF
TRBJ2-1 TRBV4-1 TRBD2 few TGCGCCAGCAGCCAAGCAGGCGGGAGAATGTCGACTGAGCAGTTCTTC CASSQAGGRMSTEQFF
TRBJ2-3 TRBV28 TRBD2 few TGTGCCAGCAAGGATCGCGGGAGAGGGAACACAGATACGCAGTATTTT CASKDRGRGNTDTQYF
TRBJ1-2 TRBV4-2 NA NA TGTGCCAGCAGCCAAGAGGCACAGGGAAGTAACTATGGCTACACCTTC CASSQEAQGSNYGYTF
TRBJ2-2 TRBV7-2 NA NA TGTGCCAGCACCTCGGTCTCGAACACCGGGGAGCTGTTTTTT CASTSVSNTGELFF
TRBJ1-1 TRBV29-1 TRBD1 NA TGCAGCGCGGGGACAGGTAACACTGAAGCTTTCTTT CSAGTGNTEAFF
TRBJ1-1 TRBV27 NA NA TGTGCCAGCAGTTTAGGACACAACACTGAAGCTTTCTTT CASSLGHNTEAFF
TRBJ1-2 TRBV7-2 NA NA TGTGCCAGCAGCGATCAGGGATATGGCTACACCTTC CASSDQGYGYTF
TRBJ2-5 TRBV2 NA NA TGTGCCAGCAGTCGGGACTTTCAAGAGACCCAGTACTTC CASSRDFQETQYF
TRBJ1-1 TRBV10-3 NA NA TGTGCCATCAGTGAGCAAGGGGTTACGAACACTGAAGCTTTCTTT CAISEQGVTNTEAFF
TRBJ1-5 TRBV6-1 NA NA TGTGCCAGCTGCCACGGGGGGGACAATCAGCCCCAGCATTTT CASCHGGDNQPQHF
TRBJ2-5 TRBV5-6 TRBD2 few TGTGCCAGCAGCACCCCGGGACTAGCGGGAGAAGAGACCCAGTACTTC CASSTPGLAGEETQYF
TRBJ2-4 TRBV4-1 NA few TGCGCCAGCAGCCAACCCACTAGAAGAAACATTCAGTACTTC CASSQPTRRNIQYF
TRBJ2-3 TRBV6-4 NA NA TGTGCCAGCAGTGCCGGGGACACAGATACGCAGTATTTT CASSAGDTDTQYF
TRBJ1-2 TRBV7-9 NA few TGTGCCAGCAGCTTAGACTCTGGCTACACCTTC CASSLDSGYTF
TRBJ2-7 TRBV7-6 TRBD2 once TGTGCCAGCAGCCCCGGACTAGCGGCCGAGCAGTACTTC CASSPGLAAEQYF
TRBJ2-1 TRBV7-2 NA NA TGTGCCAGCAAACCGGGATTGAACCTCAATGAGCAGTTCTTC CASKPGLNLNEQFF
TRBJ2-5 TRBV11-3 NA few TGTGCCAGCAGCTTAGGGAGTCAAGAGACCCAGTACTTC CASSLGSQETQYF
TRBJ1-1 TRBV6-6 NA few TGTGCCAGCAGTTTAACAGGGACGAAGGCTTTCTTT CASSLTGTKAFF
TRBJ1-6 TRBV14 NA once TGTGCCAGCAGCCAAGAGGGGGGGAATTCACCCCTCCACTTT CASSQEGGNSPLHF
TRBJ2-5 TRBV7-9 NA NA TGTGCCAGCAGCAAGGACAGACCCGGGGAGACCCAGTACTTC CASSKDRPGETQYF
TRBJ2-7 TRBV7-2 NA few TGTGCCAGCAGCTTAGCGCTGGCAGCTAGCTCCTACGAGCAGTACTTC CASSLALAASSYEQYF
TRBJ1-4 TRBV18 TRBD1 few TGTGCCAGCTCACTGCGGACAGGGGGTCGTGAAAAACTGTTTTTT CASSLRTGGREKLFF
TRBJ2-7 TRBV2 TRBD1 NA TGTGCCAGCAAGGGACAGGGGGCGGCAAGCGAGCAGTACTTC CASKGQGAASEQYF
TRBJ2-1 TRBV7-8 NA NA TGTGCCAGCAGCTTGCGACAGTTTAAACCCTACAATGAGCAGTTCTTC CASSLRQFKPYNEQFF
TRBJ2-5 TRBV4-2 NA NA TGTGCCAGCAGCCCAGTAGCGGAATCACAAGAGACCCAGTACTTC CASSPVAESQETQYF
TRBJ2-7 TRBV7-9 NA few TGTGCCAGCAGCTCACAGGGCTACGAGCAGTACTTC CASSSQGYEQYF
TRBJ1-2 TRBV30 NA NA TGTGCCTGGATCCCTAACCCCGGAGGCGGCTATGGCTACACCTTC CAWIPNPGGGYGYTF
TRBJ2-1 TRBV9 NA few TGTGCCAGCGCTGGGAGAAGCTACAATGAGCAGTTCTTC CASAGRSYNEQFF
TRBJ2-3 TRBV27 NA NA TGTGCCAGCAGTTTATCGGGGGCTAACACAGATACGCAGTATTTT CASSLSGANTDTQYF
TRBJ2-7 TRBV6-1 TRBD2 NA TGTGCCAGCGGTTTAGCTAGCGGTCTGGGAGAGCAGTACTTC CASGLASGLGEQYF
TRBJ1-1 TRBV6-1 NA few TGTGCCAGCAGTGCCATGCGATTGAACACTGAAGCTTTCTTT CASSAMRLNTEAFF
TRBJ2-1 TRBV28 NA few TGTGCCAGCAGTTCCCTCCCGATAGCGGCCTACAATGAGCAGTTCTTC CASSSLPIAAYNEQFF
TRBJ2-3 TRBV10-3 NA NA TGTGCCATCAAAAAGGCCGAGGCAGATACGCAGTATTTT CAIKKAEADTQYF
TRBJ2-7 TRBV15 NA NA TGTGCCACCAGCAAGTCGCTAGCTGTCGAGCAGTACTTC CATSKSLAVEQYF
TRBJ2-4 TRBV6-1 NA few TGTGCCAGCAGTGAAGCGATGGCACGGGGCAGGGGATACAAAAACATTCAGTACTTC CASSEAMARGRGYKNIQYF
TRBJ1-6 TRBV7-3 NA NA TGTGCCAGCAGCCTCACGGGGGATTCACCCCTCCACTTT CASSLTGDSPLHF
TRBJ2-7 TRBV30 NA NA TGTGCCTGGAATAGGGGCTACGAGCAGTACTTC CAWNRGYEQYF
TRBJ2-5 TRBV4-1 TRBD2 NA TGCGCCAGCAGCCTCGAGGGGGTAGCGGGAGGCCGAGGGGAGACCCAGTACTTC CASSLEGVAGGRGETQYF
TRBJ2-2 TRBV19 TRBD2 NA TGTGCCAGTAGTATCGATAGGCGGGGACTAGCGGGAAGCGGGGAGCTGTTTTTT CASSIDRRGLAGSGELFF
TRBJ2-1 TRBV7-2 NA few TGTGCCAGCAGCTTAGCGCTAGAACGCTCCCGCAGTGAGCAGTTCTTC CASSLALERSRSEQFF